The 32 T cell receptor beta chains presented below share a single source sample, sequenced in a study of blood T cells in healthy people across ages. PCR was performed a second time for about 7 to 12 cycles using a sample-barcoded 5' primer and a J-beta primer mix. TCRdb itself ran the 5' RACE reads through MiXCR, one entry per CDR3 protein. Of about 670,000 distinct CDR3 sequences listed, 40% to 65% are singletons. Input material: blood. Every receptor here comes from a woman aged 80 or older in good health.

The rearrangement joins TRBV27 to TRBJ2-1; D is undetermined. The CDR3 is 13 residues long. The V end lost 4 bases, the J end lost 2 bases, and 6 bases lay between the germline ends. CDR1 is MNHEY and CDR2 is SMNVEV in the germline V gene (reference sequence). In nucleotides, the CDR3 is TGTGCCAGCAGTTCCCCCACCTACAATGAGCAGTTCTTC. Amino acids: CASSSPTYNEQFF.

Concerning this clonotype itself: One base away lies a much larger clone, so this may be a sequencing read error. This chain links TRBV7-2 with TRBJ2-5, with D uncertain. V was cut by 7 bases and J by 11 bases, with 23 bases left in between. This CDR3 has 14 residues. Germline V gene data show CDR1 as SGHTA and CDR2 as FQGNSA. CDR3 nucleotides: TGTGCCAGCATCTCCGGCGCCAACCACAATGAGCAGTACTTC. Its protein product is CASISGANHNEQYF.

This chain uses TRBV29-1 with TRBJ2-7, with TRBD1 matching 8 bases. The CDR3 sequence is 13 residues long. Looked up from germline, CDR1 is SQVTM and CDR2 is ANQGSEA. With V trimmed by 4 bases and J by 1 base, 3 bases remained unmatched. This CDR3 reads CSVAGQASYEQYF. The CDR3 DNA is TGCAGCGTTGCGGGACAGGCTTCCTACGAGCAGTACTTC.

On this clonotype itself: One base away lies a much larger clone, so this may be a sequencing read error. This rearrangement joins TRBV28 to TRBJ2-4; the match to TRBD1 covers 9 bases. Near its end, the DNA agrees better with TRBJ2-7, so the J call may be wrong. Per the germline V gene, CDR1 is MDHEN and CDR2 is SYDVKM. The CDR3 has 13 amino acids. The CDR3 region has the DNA TGTGCCAGCAGCACAGGGGGCGGCTACGAGCAGTACTTC. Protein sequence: CASSTGGGYEQYF.

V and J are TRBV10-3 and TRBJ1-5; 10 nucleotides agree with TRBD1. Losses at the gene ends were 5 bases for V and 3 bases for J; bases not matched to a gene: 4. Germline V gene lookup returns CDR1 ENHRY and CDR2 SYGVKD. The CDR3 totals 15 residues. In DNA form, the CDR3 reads TGTGCCATCAGTCCGGGACAGGGGACCAATCAGCCCCAGCATTTT. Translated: CAISPGQGTNQPQHF.

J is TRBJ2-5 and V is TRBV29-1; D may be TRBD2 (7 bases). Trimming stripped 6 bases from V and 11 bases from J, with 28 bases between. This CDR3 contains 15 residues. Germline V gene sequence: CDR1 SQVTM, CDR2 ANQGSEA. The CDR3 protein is CSVPRGAGALDEQYF. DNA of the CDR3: TGCAGCGTACCACGGGGGGCGGGAGCCTTGGATGAGCAGTACTTC.

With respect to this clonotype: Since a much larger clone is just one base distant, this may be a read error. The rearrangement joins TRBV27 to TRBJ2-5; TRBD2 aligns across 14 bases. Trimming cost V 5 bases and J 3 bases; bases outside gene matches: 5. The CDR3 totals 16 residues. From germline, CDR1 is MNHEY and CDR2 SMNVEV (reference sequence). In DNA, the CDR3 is TGTGCCAGCAGTGGAGGGACTAGCGGGAGCGAAGAGACCCAGTACTTC. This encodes CASSGGTSGSEETQYF.

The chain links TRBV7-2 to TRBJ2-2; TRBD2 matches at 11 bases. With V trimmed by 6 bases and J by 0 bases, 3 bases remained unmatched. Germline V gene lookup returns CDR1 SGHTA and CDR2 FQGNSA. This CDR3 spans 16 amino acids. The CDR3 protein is CASSYSGGANTGELFF. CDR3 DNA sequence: TGTGCCAGCAGTTATAGCGGGGGGGCGAACACCGGGGAGCTGTTTTTT.

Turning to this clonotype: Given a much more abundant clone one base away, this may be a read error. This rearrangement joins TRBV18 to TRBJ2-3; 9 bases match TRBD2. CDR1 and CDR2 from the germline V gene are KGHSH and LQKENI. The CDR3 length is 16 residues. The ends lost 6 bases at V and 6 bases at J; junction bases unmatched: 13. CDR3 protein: CASSQTGGGAVDTQYF. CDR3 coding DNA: TGTGCCAGCTCTCAGACTGGCGGGGGGGCCGTGGATACGCAGTATTTT.

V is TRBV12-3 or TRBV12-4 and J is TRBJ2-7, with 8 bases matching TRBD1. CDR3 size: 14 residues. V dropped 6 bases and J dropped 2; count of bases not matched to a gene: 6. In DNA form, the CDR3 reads TGTGCCAGCAGGTTGGACAGGGCCGCCTACGAGCAGTACTTC. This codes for CASRLDRAAYEQYF.

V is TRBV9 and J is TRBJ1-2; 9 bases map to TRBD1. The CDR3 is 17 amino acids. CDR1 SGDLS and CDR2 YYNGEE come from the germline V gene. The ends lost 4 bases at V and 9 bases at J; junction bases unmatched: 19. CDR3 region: CASSTPGTGPLLIRYTF. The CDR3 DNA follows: TGTGCCAGCAGCACTCCCGGGACAGGGCCCCTTTTGATCCGCTACACCTTC.

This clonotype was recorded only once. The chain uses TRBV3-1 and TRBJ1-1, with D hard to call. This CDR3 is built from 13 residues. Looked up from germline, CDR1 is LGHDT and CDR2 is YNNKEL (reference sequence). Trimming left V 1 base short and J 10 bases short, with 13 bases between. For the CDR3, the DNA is TGTGCCAGCAGCCAAGGGAGGCCGGAGGGAGCTTTCTTT. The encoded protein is CASSQGRPEGAFF. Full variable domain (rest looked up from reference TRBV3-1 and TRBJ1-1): DTAVSQTPKYLVTQMGNDKSIKCEQNLGHDTMYWYKQDSKKFLKIMFSYNNKELIINETVPNRFSPKSPDKAHLNLHINSLELGDSAVYFCASSQGRPEGAFFGQGTRLTVV.

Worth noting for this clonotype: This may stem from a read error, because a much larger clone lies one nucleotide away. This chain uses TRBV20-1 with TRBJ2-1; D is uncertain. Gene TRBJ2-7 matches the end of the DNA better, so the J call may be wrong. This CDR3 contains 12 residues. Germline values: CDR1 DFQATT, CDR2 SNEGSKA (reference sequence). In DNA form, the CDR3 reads TGCAGTGCTTCCAGCTCCTACAATGAGCAGTACTTC. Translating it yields CSASSSYNEQYF.

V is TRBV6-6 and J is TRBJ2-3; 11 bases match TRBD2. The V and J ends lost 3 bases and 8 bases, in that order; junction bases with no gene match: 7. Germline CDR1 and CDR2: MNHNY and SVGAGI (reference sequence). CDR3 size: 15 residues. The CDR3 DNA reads TGTGCCAGCAGTTATAGCGGGGGGGGTCTTTCTACGCAGTATTTT. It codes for CASSYSGGGLSTQYF.

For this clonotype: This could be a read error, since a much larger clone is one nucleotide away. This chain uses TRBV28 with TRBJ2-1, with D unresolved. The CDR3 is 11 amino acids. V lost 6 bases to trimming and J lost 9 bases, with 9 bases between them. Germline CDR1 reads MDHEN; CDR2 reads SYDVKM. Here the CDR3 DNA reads TGTGCCAGCAGGAGGTTCACTGAGCAGTTCTTC. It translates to CASRRFTEQFF.

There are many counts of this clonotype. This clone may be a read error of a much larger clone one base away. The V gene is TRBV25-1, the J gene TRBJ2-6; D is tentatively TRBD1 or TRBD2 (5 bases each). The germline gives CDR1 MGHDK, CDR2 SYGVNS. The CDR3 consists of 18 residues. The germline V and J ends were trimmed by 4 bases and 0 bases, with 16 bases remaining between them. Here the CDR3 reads CASSAQGGLVSGANVLTF. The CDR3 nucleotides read TGTGCCAGCAGTGCCCAGGGCGGGCTAGTCTCTGGGGCCAACGTCCTGACTTTC. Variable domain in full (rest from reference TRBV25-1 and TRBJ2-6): EADIYQTPRYLVIGTGKKITLECSQTMGHDKMYWYQQDPGMELHLIHYSYGVNSTEKGDLSSESTVSRIRTEHFPLTLESARPSHTSQYLCASSAQGGLVSGANVLTFGAGSRLTVL.

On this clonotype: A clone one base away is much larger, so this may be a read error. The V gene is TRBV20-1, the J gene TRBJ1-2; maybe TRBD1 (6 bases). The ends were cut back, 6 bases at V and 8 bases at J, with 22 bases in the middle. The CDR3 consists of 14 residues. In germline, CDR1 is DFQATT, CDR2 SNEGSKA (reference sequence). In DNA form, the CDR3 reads TGCAGTGCAGACCGGGACATGGGGGCGCGAGGCTACACCTTC. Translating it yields CSADRDMGARGYTF.

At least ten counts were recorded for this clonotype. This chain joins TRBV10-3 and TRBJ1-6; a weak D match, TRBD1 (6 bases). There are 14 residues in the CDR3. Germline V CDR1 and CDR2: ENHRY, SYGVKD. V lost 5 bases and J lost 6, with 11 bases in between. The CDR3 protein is CAISLGQPNSPLHF. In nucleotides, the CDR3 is TGTGCCATCAGTCTGGGACAACCTAATTCACCCCTCCACTTT.

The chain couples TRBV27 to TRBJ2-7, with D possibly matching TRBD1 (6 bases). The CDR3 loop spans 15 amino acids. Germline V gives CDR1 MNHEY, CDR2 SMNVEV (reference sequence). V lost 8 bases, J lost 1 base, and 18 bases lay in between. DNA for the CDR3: TGTGCCAGCCAACCCGGGCAGACAGGATCCTACGAGCAGTACTTC. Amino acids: CASQPGQTGSYEQYF.

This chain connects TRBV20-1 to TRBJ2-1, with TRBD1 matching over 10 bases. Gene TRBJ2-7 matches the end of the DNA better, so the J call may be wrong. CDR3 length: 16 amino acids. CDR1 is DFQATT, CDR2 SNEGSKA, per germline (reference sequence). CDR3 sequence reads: CSARHRDRDRGYEQYF. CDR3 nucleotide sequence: TGCAGTGCTAGACACCGTGACCGGGACAGGGGCTACGAGCAGTACTTC.

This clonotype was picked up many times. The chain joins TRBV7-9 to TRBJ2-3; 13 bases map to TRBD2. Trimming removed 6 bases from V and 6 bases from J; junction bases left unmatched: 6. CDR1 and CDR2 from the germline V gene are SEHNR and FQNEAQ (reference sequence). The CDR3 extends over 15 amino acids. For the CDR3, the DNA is TGTGCCAGCAGTATTGGGACTAGCGGGGCTGATACGCAGTATTTT. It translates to CASSIGTSGADTQYF.

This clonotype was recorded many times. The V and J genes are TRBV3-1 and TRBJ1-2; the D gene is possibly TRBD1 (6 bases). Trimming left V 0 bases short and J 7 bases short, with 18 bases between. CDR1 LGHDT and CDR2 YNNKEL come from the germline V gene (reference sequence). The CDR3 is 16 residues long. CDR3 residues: CASSQDFAGARSGYTF. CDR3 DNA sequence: TGTGCCAGCAGCCAAGATTTCGCGGGGGCGCGGTCTGGCTACACCTTC.

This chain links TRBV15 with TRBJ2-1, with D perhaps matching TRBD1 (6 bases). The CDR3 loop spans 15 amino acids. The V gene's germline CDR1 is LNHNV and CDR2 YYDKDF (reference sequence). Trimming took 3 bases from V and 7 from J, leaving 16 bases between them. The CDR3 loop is CATSSPPDGTNEQFF. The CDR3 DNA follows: TGTGCCACCAGCAGTCCTCCCGACGGGACAAATGAGCAGTTCTTC.

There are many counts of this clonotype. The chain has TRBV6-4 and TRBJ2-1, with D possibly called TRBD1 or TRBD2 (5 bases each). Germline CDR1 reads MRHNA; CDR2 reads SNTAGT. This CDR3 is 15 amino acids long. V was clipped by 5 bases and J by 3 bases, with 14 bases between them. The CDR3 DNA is TGTGCCAGCAGTTCCGGGTGGGGGAACTACAATGAGCAGTTCTTC. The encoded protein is CASSSGWGNYNEQFF.

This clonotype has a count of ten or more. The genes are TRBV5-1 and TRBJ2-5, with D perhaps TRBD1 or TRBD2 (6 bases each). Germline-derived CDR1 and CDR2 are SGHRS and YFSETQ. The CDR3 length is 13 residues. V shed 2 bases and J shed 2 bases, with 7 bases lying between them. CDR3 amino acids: CASSLGGQETQYF. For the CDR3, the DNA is TGCGCCAGCAGCTTAGGGGGGCAAGAGACCCAGTACTTC.

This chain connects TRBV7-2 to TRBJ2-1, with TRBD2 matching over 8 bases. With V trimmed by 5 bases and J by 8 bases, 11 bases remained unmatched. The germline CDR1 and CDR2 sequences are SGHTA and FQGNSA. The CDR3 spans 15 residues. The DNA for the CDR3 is TGTGCCAGCAGCCAGCAAAGCGGGGGAGTCGATGAGCAGTTCTTC. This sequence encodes CASSQQSGGVDEQFF.

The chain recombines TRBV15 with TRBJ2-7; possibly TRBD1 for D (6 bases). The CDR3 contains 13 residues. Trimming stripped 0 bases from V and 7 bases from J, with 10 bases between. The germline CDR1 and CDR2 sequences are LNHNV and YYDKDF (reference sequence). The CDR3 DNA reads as TGTGCCACCAGCAGAGACAGGGACAATGAGCAGTACTTC. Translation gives CATSRDRDNEQYF.

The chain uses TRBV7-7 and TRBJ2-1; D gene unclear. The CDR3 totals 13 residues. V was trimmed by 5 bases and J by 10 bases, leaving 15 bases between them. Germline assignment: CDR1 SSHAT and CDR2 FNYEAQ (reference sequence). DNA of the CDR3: TGTGCCAGCAGCACTACAGTGGCCGAGGAGCAGTTCTTC. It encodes CASSTTVAEEQFF.

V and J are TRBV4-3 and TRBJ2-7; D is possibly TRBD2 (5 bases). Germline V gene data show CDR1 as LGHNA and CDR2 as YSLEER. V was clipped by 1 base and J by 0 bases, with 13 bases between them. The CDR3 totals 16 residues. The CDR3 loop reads CASSQAPAASSYEQYF. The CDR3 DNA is TGCGCCAGCAGCCAAGCCCCAGCGGCTAGCTCCTACGAGCAGTACTTC.

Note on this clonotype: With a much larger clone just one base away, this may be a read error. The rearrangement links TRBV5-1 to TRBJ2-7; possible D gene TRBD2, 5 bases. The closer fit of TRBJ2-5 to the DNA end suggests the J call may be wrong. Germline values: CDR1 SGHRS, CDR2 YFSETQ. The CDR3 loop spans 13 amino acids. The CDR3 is CASRVQRVETQYF. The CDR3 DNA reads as TGCGCCAGCAGAGTTCAGAGGGTAGAGACCCAGTACTTC.

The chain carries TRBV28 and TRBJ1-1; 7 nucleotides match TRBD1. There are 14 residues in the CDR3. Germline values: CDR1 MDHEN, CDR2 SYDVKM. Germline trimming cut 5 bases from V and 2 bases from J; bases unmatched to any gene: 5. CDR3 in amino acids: CASSVGTDNTEAFF. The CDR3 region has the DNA TGTGCCAGCAGTGTAGGGACAGACAACACTGAAGCTTTCTTT.

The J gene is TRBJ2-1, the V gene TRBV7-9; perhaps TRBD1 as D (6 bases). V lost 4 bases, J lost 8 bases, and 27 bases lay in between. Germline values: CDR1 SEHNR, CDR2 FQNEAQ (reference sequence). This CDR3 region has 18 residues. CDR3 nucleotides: TGTGCCAGCAGCTCCTCCGCGTGGGGGCTAAGCGTAAAGGATGAGCAGTTCTTC. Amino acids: CASSSSAWGLSVKDEQFF.